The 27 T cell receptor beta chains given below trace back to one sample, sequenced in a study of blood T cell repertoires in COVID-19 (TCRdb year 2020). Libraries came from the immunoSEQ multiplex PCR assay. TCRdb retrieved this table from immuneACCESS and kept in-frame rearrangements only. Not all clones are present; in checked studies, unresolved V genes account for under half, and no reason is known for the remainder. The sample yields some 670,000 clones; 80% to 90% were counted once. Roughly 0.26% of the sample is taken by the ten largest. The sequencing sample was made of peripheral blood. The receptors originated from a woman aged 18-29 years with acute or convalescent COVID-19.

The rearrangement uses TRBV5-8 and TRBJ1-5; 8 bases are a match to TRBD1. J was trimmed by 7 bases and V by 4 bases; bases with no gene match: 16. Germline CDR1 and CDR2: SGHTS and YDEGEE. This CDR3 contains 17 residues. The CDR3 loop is CASSPLFHTGGTQPQHF. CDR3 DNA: TGTGCCAGCAGCCCTTTATTCCACACAGGGGGGACGCAGCCCCAGCATTTT.

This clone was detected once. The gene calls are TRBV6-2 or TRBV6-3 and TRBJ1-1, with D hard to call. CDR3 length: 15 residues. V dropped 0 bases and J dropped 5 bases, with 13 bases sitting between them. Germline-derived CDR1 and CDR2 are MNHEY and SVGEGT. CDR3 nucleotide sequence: TGTGCCAGCAGTTACTCTGCAGGCCGCATAACTGAAGCTTTCTTT. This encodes CASSYSAGRITEAFF.

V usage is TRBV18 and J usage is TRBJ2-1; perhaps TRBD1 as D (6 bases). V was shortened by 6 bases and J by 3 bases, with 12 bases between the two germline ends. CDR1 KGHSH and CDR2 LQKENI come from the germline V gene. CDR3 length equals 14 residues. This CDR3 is CASSPRQDYNEQFF. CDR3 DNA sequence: TGTGCCAGCTCTCCTAGACAGGACTACAATGAGCAGTTCTTC.

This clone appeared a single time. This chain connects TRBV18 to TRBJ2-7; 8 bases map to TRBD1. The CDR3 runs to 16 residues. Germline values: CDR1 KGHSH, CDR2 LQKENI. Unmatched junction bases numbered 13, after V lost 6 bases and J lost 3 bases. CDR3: CASSPRRDRGDYEQYF. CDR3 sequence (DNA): TGTGCCAGCTCCCCGAGGCGAGACAGGGGAGACTACGAGCAGTACTTC.

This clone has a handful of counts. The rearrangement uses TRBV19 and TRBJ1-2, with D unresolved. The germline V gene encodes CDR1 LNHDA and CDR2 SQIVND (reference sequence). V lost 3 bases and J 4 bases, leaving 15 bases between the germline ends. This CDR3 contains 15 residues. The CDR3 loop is CASSIKRRGGYGYTF. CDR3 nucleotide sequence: TGTGCCAGTAGTATTAAGAGGCGAGGCGGCTATGGCTACACCTTC.

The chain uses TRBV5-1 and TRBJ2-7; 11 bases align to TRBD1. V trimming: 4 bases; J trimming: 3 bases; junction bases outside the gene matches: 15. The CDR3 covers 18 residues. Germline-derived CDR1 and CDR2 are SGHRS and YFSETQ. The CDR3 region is CASSGRSTSGTGGYEQYF. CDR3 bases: TGCGCCAGCAGCGGCCGATCCACCTCCGGGACAGGGGGCTACGAGCAGTACTTC.

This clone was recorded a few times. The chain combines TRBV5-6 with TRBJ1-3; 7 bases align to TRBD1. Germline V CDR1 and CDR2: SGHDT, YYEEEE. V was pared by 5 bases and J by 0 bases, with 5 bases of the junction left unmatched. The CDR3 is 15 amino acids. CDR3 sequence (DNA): TGTGCCAGCAGAGGGACAGCCTACTCTGGAAACACCATATATTTT. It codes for CASRGTAYSGNTIYF. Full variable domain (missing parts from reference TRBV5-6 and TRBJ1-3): DAGVTQSPTHLIKTRGQQVTLRCSPKSGHDTVSWYQQALGQGPQFIFQYYEEEERQRGNFPDRFSGHQFPNYSSELNVNALLLGDSALYLCASRGTAYSGNTIYFGEGSWLTVV.

CDR3 sequence reads: CASSSTGGSNQPQHF. As DNA, the CDR3 is TGTGCCAGCAGCTCAACAGGGGGTAGCAATCAGCCCCAGCATTTT. The chain combines TRBV5-8 with TRBJ1-5; 8 positions agree with TRBD1. This CDR3 spans 15 amino acids. Germline V lookup: CDR1 SGHTS, CDR2 YDEGEE. The junction had 2 bases not matched to a gene; V was cut back by 3 bases and J by 0 bases.

For the CDR3, the DNA is TGTGCCAGCAGTGAACTAGGGGCCCGCTCTGGAAACACCATATATTTT. Translation gives CASSELGARSGNTIYF. This sequence joins TRBV2 and TRBJ1-3, with a weak D call TRBD1 (5 bases). The CDR3 contains 16 residues. Germline V lookup: CDR1 SNHLY, CDR2 FYNNEI. V gave up 2 bases and J gave up 0 bases, with 11 bases separating them. Variable domain in full (rest from reference TRBV2 and TRBJ1-3): EPEVTQTPSHQVTQMGQEVILRCVPISNHLYFYWYRQILGQKVEFLVSFYNNEISEKSEIFDDQFSVERPDGSNFTLKIRSTKLEDSAMYFCASSELGARSGNTIYFGEGSWLTVV.

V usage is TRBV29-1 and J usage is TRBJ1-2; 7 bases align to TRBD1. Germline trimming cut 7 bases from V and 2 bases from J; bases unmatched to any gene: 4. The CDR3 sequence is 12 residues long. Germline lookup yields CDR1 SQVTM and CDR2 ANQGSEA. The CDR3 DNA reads TGCAGCGCCGGGGACAGAAACTATGGCTACACCTTC. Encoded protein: CSAGDRNYGYTF.

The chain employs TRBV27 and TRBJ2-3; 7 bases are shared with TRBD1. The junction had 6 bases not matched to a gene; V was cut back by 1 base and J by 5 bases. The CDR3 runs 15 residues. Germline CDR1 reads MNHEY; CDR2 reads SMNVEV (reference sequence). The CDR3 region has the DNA TGTGCCAGCAGTTTATACGTAACAGGGGAAGATACGCAGTATTTT. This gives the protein CASSLYVTGEDTQYF.

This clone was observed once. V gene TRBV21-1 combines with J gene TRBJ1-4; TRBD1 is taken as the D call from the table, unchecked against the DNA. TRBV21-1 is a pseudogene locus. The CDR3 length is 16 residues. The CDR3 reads CASSTIQGRGNEKLFF. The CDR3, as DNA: TGTGCCAGCAGCACGATACAGGGAAGGGGGAATGAAAAACTGTTTTTT.

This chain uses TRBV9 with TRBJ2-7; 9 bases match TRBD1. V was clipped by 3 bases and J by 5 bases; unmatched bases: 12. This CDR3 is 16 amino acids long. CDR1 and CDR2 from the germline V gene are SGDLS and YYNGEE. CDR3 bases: TGTGCCAGCAGCGCGGGAGTCGGACAGGGGCAAGACGAGCAGTACTTC. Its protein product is CASSAGVGQGQDEQYF.

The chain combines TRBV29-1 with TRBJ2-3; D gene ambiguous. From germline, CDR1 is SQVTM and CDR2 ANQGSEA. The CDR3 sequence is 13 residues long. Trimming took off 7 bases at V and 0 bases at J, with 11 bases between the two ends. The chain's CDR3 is CSGIGRSTDTQYF. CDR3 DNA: TGCAGCGGCATCGGTCGTAGCACAGATACGCAGTATTTT.

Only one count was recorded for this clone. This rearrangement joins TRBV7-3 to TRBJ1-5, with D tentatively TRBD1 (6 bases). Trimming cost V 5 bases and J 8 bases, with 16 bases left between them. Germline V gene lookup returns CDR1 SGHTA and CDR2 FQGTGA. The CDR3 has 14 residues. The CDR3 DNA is TGTGCCAGCAGCCGCTGGGGGGGCGAAAAGCCCCAGCATTTT. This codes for CASSRWGGEKPQHF.

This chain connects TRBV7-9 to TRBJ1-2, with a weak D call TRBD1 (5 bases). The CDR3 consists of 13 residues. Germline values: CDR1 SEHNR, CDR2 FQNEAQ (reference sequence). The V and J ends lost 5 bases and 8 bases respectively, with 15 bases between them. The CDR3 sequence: CASSPQTEGGYTF. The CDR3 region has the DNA TGTGCCAGCAGCCCTCAGACAGAAGGAGGCTACACCTTC.

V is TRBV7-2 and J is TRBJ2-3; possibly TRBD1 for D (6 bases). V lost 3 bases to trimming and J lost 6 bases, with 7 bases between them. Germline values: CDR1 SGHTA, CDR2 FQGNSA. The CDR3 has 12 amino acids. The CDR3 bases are TGTGCCAGCAGCTTGCAGGGGGATACGCAGTATTTT. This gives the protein CASSLQGDTQYF.

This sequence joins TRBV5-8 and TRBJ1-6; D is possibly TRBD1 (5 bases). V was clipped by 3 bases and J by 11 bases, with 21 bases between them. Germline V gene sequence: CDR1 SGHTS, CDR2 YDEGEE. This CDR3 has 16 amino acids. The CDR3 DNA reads TGTGCCAGCAGCTCCGACAGATACGACCTAATTCCACCCCTCCACTTT. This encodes CASSSDRYDLIPPLHF. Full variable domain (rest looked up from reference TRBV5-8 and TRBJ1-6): EAGVTQSPTHLIKTRGQQATLRCSPISGHTSVYWYQQALGLGLQFLLWYDEGEERNRGNFPPRFSGRQFPNYSSELNVNALELEDSALYLCASSSDRYDLIPPLHFGNGTRLTVT.

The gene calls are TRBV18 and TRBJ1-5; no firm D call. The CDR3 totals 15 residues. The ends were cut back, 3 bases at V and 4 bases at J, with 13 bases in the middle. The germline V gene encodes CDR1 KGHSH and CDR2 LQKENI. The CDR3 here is CASSPGSGSNQPQHF. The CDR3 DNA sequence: TGTGCCAGCTCACCGGGGAGTGGTAGTAATCAGCCCCAGCATTTT.

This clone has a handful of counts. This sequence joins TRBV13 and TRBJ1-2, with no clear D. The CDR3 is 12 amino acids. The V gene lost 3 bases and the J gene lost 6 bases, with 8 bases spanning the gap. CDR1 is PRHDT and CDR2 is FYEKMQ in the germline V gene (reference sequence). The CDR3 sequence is CASSFLAHGYTF. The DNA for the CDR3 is TGTGCCAGCAGCTTCTTGGCCCATGGCTACACCTTC.

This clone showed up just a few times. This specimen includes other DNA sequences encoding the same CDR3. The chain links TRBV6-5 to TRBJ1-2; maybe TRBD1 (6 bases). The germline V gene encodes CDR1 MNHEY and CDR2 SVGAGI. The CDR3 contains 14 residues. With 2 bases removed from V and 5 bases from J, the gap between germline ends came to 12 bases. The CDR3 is CASSYSRGSYGYTF. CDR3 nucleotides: TGTGCCAGCAGTTACAGCAGGGGTTCTTATGGCTACACCTTC.

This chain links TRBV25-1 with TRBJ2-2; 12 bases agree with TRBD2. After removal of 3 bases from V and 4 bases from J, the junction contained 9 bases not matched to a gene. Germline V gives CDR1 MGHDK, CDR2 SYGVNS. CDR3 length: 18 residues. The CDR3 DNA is TGTGCCAGCAGTGACCCCGGACTAGCGGGGTCTTTCACCGGGGAGCTGTTTTTT. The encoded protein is CASSDPGLAGSFTGELFF.

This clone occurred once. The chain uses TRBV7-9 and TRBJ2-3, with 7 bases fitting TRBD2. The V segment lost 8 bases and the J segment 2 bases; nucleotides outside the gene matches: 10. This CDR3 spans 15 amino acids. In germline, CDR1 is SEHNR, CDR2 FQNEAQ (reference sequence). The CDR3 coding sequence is TGTGCCAGCTACGGAATGCGGGGGACCACAGATACGCAGTATTTT. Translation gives CASYGMRGTTDTQYF.

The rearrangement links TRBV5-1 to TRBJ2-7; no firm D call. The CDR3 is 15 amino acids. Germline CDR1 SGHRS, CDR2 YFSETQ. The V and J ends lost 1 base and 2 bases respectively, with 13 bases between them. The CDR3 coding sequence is TGCGCCAGCAGCTTGCGCTGGCCAGGTACCTACGAGCAGTACTTC. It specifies CASSLRWPGTYEQYF.

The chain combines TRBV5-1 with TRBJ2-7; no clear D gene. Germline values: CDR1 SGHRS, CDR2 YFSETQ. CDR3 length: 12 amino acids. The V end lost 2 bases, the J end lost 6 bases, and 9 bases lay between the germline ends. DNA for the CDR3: TGCGCCAGCAGCTTAAGGAGCGCCGAGCAGTACTTC. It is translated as CASSLRSAEQYF.

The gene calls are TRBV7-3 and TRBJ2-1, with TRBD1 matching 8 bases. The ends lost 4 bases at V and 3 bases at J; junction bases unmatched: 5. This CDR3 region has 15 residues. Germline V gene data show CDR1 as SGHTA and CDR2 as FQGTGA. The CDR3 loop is CASSSGGPSYNEQFF. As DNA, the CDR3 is TGTGCCAGCAGCTCAGGGGGCCCCAGCTACAATGAGCAGTTCTTC.

CDR3 region: CASSPRGQILQPQHF. The CDR3 DNA is TGTGCCAGCAGCCCTCGTGGACAGATACTCCAGCCCCAGCATTTT. The chain has TRBV7-9 and TRBJ1-5; weak D call: TRBD1 (6 bases). Germline values: CDR1 SEHNR, CDR2 FQNEAQ (reference sequence). Trimming took off 5 bases at V and 7 bases at J, with 18 bases between the two ends. The CDR3 loop spans 15 amino acids.